This TCR beta chain was captured by sequencing in a study of OX40 agonist ivuxolimab in advanced cancers. A note on this clone: An end of the junction does not agree with germline; a read error may underlie this.

Using immunoSEQ multiplex PCR, the repertoire was profiled, and TCRdb retains in-frame clones only, with some absent. The table shows about 69,000 clones, with 85% to 90% occurring only once. The starting material was CD4+ or CD8+ T cells sorted from blood, obtained in a trial of the OX40 agonist ivuxolimab. The receptor's source is an adult with an advanced solid tumor such as melanoma, head and neck, liver or kidney cancer.

In DNA, the CDR3 is TGTGCCAGCAGCTTGTCGACAGGGCTTCAGTACTTC. Translation: CASSLSTGLQYF. The V call is TRBV5-1, the J call TRBJ2-4; 7 nucleotides align to TRBD1. Germline CDR1 and CDR2: SGHRS and YFSETQ. This CDR3 has 12 amino acids. The full variable domain, completed using reference TRBV5-1 and TRBJ2-4, is KAGVTQTPRYLIKTRGQQVTLSCSPISGHRSVSWYQQTPGQGLQFLFEYFSETQRNKGNFPGRFSGRQFSNSRSEMNVSTLELGDSALYLCASSLSTGLQYFGAGTRLSVL.